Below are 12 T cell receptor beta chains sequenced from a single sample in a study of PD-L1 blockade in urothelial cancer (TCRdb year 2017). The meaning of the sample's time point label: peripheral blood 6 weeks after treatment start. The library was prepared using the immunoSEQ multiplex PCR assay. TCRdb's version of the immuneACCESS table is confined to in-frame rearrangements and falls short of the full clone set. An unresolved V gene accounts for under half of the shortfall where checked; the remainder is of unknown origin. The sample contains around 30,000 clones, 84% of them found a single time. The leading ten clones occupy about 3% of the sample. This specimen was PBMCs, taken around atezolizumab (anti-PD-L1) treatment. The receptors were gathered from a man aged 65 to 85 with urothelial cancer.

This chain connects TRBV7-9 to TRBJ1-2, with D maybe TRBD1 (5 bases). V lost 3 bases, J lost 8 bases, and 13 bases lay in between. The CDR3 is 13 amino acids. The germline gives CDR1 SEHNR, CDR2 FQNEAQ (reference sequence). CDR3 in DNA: TGTGCCAGCAGCTTCCTCCGGGGGACGGGCTACACCTTC. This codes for CASSFLRGTGYTF.

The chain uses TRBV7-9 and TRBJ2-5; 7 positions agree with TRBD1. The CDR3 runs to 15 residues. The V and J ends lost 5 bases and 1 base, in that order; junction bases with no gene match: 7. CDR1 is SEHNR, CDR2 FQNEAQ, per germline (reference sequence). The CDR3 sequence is CASSIQGPTQETQYF. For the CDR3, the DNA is TGTGCCAGCAGCATACAGGGGCCAACCCAAGAGACCCAGTACTTC.

Written as DNA, the CDR3 is TGTGCCAGCAGTGAAACAGCGACAGCCTATGGCTACACCTTC. This codes for CASSETATAYGYTF. V gene TRBV6-1 combines with J gene TRBJ1-2; a possible D gene is TRBD1 (5 bases). Germline assignment: CDR1 MNHNS and CDR2 SASEGT. The CDR3 covers 14 residues. Trimming cost V 2 bases and J 4 bases, with 11 bases left between them.

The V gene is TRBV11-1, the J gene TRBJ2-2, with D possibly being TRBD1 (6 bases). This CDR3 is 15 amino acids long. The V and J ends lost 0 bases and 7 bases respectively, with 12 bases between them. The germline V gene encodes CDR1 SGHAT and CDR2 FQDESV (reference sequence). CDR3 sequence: CASSLARGPIGELFF. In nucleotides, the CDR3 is TGTGCCAGCAGCTTAGCCAGGGGACCGATCGGGGAGCTGTTTTTT. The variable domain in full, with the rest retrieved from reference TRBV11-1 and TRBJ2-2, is EAEVAQSPRYKITEKSQAVAFWCDPISGHATLYWYRQILGQGPELLVQFQDESVVDDSQLPKDRFSAERLKGVDSTLKIQPAELGDSAMYLCASSLARGPIGELFFGEGSRLTVL.

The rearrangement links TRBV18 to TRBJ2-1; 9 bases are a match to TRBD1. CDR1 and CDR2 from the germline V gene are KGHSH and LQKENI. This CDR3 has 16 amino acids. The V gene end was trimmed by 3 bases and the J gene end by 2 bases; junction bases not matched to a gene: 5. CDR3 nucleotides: TGTGCCAGCTCACCCGGGACAGGGCTAACCTACAATGAGCAGTTCTTC. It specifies CASSPGTGLTYNEQFF.

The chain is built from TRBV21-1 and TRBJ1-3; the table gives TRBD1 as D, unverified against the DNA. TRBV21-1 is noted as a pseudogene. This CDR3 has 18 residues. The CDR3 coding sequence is TGTGCCAGCCCCCCTTCACAGGGTCTGTCCCCCTCTGGAAACACCATATATTTT. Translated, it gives CASPPSQGLSPSGNTIYF.

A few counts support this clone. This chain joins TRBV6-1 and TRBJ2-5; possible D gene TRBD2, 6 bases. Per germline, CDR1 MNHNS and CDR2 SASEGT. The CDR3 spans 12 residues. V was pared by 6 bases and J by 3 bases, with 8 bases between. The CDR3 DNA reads TGTGCCAGCAGGTGGGGGGAAGAGACCCAGTACTTC. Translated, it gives CASRWGEETQYF.

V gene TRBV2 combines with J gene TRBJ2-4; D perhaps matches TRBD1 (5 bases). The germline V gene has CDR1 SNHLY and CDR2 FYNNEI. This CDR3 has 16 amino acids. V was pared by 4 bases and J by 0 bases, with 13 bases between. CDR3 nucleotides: TGTGCCAGCAGTGGTGGGGCGTCCGTAGCCAAAAACATTCAGTACTTC. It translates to CASSGGASVAKNIQYF.

CDR3 amino acids: CSVERRRGGIASNTGELFF. The CDR3 coding sequence is TGCAGCGTTGAGCGGCGGAGGGGGGGGATAGCTTCAAACACCGGGGAGCTGTTTTTT. V and J are TRBV29-1 and TRBJ2-2, with a weak D call TRBD2 (7 bases). Germline CDR1 reads SQVTM; CDR2 reads ANQGSEA. V was clipped by 3 bases and J by 2 bases, with 25 bases between them. The CDR3 is 19 amino acids.

The CDR3 spells CASSPARTSGGGTQYF. The CDR3 nucleotides read TGTGCCAGCAGCCCAGCCCGGACTAGCGGGGGAGGGACGCAGTATTTT. V is TRBV5-4 and J is TRBJ2-3, with TRBD2 matching 13 bases. Germline CDR1 and CDR2: SGHNT and YYREEE (reference sequence). The V and J ends lost 4 bases and 9 bases, in that order; junction bases with no gene match: 11. The CDR3 loop spans 16 amino acids.

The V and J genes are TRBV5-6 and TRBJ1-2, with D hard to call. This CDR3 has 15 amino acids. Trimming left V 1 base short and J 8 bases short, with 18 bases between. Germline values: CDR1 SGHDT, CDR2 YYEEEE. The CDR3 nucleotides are TGTGCCAGCAGCTTGTTTGATGGCATGCACGGGGGCTACACCTTC. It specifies CASSLFDGMHGGYTF.

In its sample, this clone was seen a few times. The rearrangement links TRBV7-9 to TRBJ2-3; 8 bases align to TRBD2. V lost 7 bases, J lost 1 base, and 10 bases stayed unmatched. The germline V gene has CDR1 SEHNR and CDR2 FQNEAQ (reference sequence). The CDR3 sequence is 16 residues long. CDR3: CASTGGGGTGTDTQYF. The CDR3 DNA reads TGTGCCAGCACCGGGGGGGGAGGAACGGGCACAGATACGCAGTATTTT.